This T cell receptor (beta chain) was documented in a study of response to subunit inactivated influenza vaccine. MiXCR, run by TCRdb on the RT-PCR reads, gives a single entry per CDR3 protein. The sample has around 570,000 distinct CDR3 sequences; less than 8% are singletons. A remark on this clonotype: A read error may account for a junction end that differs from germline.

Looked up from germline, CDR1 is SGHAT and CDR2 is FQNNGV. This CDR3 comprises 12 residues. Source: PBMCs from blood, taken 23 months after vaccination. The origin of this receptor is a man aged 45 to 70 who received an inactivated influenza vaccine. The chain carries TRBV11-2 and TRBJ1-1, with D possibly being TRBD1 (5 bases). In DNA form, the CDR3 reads TGTGCCAGCAGCTTAGATAGGGGCCCCCGGGTGTTT. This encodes CASSLDRGPRVF. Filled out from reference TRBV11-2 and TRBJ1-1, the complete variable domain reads EAGVAQSPRYKIIEKRQSVAFWCNPISGHATLYWYQQILGQGPKLLIQFQNNGVVDDSQLPKDRFSAERLKGVDSTLKIQPAKLEDSAVYLCASSLDRGPRVFGQGTRLTVV.